This TCR beta chain was recorded in a study of identical twins. Study-level results: The authors drew conclusions from cross-sectional statistical analysis rather than following the same donors.

A remark on this clonotype: Its matching antigen is unknown.

The CDR3 totals 14 residues. The V gene's germline CDR1 is SGHRS and CDR2 YFSETQ. The V end lost 4 bases, the J end lost 3 bases, and 13 bases lay between the germline ends. TCRdb passed the 5' RACE reads through MiXCR, listing each CDR3 protein once. The table has 240,000 or so distinct CDR3 sequences, roughly 7% seen once. The same data also went into a second study, on yellow fever vaccine responses in identical twins.

Sequencing was performed on memory (CD45RO+) T cells sorted from blood. This sequence was found in a young woman in good health. V and J are TRBV5-1 and TRBJ2-5; perhaps TRBD2 as D (6 bases). As DNA, the CDR3 is TGCGCCAGCAGCCCCATGACGGGGGAAGAGACCCAGTACTTC. This sequence encodes CASSPMTGEETQYF.